The next 14 T cell receptor beta chains were all read from a single sample in a study of immune cell composition in non-small cell lung cancer. Measured with immunoSEQ multiplex PCR; TCRdb has only the in-frame clones, and not every one. The sample lists roughly 3,500 clones, roughly three quarters seen once, with about 35% in the top ten. The sequencing sample was made of lung tumor tissue. Every receptor here comes from a human donor with non-small cell lung cancer.

V and J are TRBV11-2 and TRBJ2-7, with D possibly TRBD1 on 6 matching bases. Germline CDR1 SGHAT, CDR2 FQNNGV. The CDR3 has 14 residues. Trimming removed 1 base at V and 5 bases at J, with 12 bases between. The CDR3 DNA reads TGTGCCAGCAGCTTAGCAGGGGAGAGGCACGAGCAGTACTTC. As protein: CASSLAGERHEQYF.

The J gene is TRBJ2-2, the V gene TRBV5-6; D gene unclear. This CDR3 has 16 residues. Trimming pared 2 bases from V and 9 bases from J, leaving 20 bases between. The germline CDR1 and CDR2 sequences are SGHDT and YYEEEE. The CDR3 DNA sequence: TGTGCCAGCAGCTTTTCGTTAGATACCTCCTTTCGGGAGCTGTTTTTT. Protein product: CASSFSLDTSFRELFF.

The chain combines TRBV28 with TRBJ2-1; weak D call: TRBD2 (7 bases). The CDR3 is 14 residues long. V was cut by 6 bases and J by 4 bases, with 13 bases left in between. Germline V gene data show CDR1 as MDHEN and CDR2 as SYDVKM. CDR3 loop: CASRVGGAYNEQFF. In DNA form, the CDR3 reads TGTGCCAGCAGGGTGGGGGGGGCTTACAATGAGCAGTTCTTC.

A single count supports this clone. The J gene is TRBJ2-2, the V gene TRBV5-1; TRBD1 might be the D (6 bases). The germline CDR1 and CDR2 sequences are SGHRS and YFSETQ. The CDR3 covers 15 residues. Trimming stripped 6 bases from V and 2 bases from J, with 14 bases between. CDR3 amino acids: CASTAGTYNTGELFF. DNA for the CDR3: TGCGCCAGCACCGCCGGGACATATAACACCGGGGAGCTGTTTTTT. Supplemented by reference TRBV5-1 and TRBJ2-2, the full variable domain reads KAGVTQTPRYLIKTRGQQVTLSCSPISGHRSVSWYQQTPGQGLQFLFEYFSETQRNKGNFPGRFSGRQFSNSRSEMNVSTLELGDSALYLCASTAGTYNTGELFFGEGSRLTVL.

This chain uses TRBV18 with TRBJ2-2; maybe TRBD2 (5 bases). CDR3 length: 20 residues. Trimming took 2 bases from V and 0 from J, leaving 22 bases between them. The germline gives CDR1 KGHSH, CDR2 LQKENI. CDR3 in DNA: TGTGCCAGCTCACCATGGGGAGCAGCCCGGCTTAGATCGAACACCGGGGAGCTGTTTTTT. It yields the protein CASSPWGAARLRSNTGELFF.

The chain joins TRBV2 to TRBJ1-2; the match to TRBD1 covers 10 bases. The junction had 9 bases not matched to a gene; V was cut back by 6 bases and J by 5 bases. Germline CDR1 SNHLY, CDR2 FYNNEI. The CDR3 runs 15 residues. The CDR3 coding sequence is TGTGCCAGCAGACCCGCCGGACAGGGGGTTTATGGCTACACCTTC. This sequence encodes CASRPAGQGVYGYTF.

The V and J genes are TRBV30 and TRBJ1-5; D is possibly TRBD1 (5 bases). V was clipped by 5 bases and J by 4 bases, with 12 bases between them. The CDR3 runs to 13 residues. The V gene's germline CDR1 is GTSNPN and CDR2 SVGIG (reference sequence). CDR3 nucleotide sequence: TGTGCCTGGGCTCTCGGGGGGAATCAGCCCCAGCATTTT. Its protein is CAWALGGNQPQHF.

The chain couples TRBV4-1 to TRBJ1-6; 9 bases fit TRBD1. This CDR3 contains 16 residues. Looked up from germline, CDR1 is MGHRA and CDR2 is YSYEKL. Trimming at V came to 3 bases and at J to 9 bases, leaving 9 bases not matched to a gene. CDR3 coding DNA: TGCGCCAGCAGCCACGCCCAGGGACAGGGTGGTTCACCCCTCCACTTT. It translates to CASSHAQGQGGSPLHF.

V usage is TRBV2 and J usage is TRBJ2-1, with 7 bases lining up with TRBD1. Trimming took 4 bases from V and 6 from J; bases not matched to a gene: 3. There are 13 residues in the CDR3. In germline, CDR1 is SNHLY, CDR2 FYNNEI. Here the CDR3 DNA reads TGTGCCAGCAGTGGGCAGGGGGTCAATGAGCAGTTCTTC. Protein sequence: CASSGQGVNEQFF.

The chain uses TRBV4-1 and TRBJ2-7; 8 nucleotides match TRBD1. The CDR3 contains 16 residues. V lost 1 base to trimming and J lost 2 bases; unmatched junction nucleotides: 7. In germline, CDR1 is MGHRA, CDR2 YSYEKL. As DNA, the CDR3 is TGCGCCAGCAGCCAAGGAGCGGACAGGGCCACCTACGAGCAGTACTTC. This codes for CASSQGADRATYEQYF.

This clone was seen only a few times. The chain has TRBV18 and TRBJ1-2; no reliable D call. Germline CDR1 KGHSH, CDR2 LQKENI. The V and J ends lost 3 bases and 0 bases respectively, with 8 bases between them. The length of the CDR3 is 14 residues. Written as DNA, the CDR3 is TGTGCCAGCTCACCGACGGAGTCTAACTATGGCTACACCTTC. Translated, it gives CASSPTESNYGYTF.

There are a few counts of this clone. The rearrangement links TRBV4-2 to TRBJ1-6; 8 nucleotides align to TRBD1. Germline V CDR1 and CDR2: LGHNA, YNFKEQ. Losses at the gene ends were 4 bases for V and 11 bases for J; bases not matched to a gene: 4. The CDR3 contains 13 residues. CDR3 region: CASSLGQGTPLHF. CDR3 nucleotide sequence: TGTGCCAGCAGCCTCGGACAGGGAACACCCCTCCACTTT.

The V call is TRBV6-6, the J call TRBJ2-7; 7 nucleotides line up with TRBD2. The V segment lost 6 bases and the J segment 5 bases; nucleotides outside the gene matches: 16. Germline CDR1 MNHNY, CDR2 SVGAGI (reference sequence). This CDR3 has 16 residues. This CDR3 reads CASRHDLGRGIDEQYF. The DNA for the CDR3 is TGTGCCAGCAGACACGACCTTGGGAGGGGCATCGACGAGCAGTACTTC.

This chain uses TRBV6-5 with TRBJ1-2; D may be TRBD1 (5 bases). This CDR3 contains 13 residues. The V gene's germline CDR1 is MNHEY and CDR2 SVGAGI. The germline V and J ends were trimmed by 7 bases and 6 bases, with 15 bases remaining between them. Written as DNA, the CDR3 is TGTGCCAGCACTAATCAGGGTTGGGATGGCTACACCTTC. Protein sequence: CASTNQGWDGYTF.